This entry lists 9 T cell receptor beta chains sequenced from one sample in a study of shared clonotypes between healthy human individuals (dated by TCRdb to 2020 to 2022). Library construction relied on the immunoSEQ multiplex PCR assay. This is the immuneACCESS table as TCRdb keeps it, with only in-frame sequences that have V and J called. A part of the clones is gone; compared with another copy, unresolved V genes explain less than half, and the rest is unexplained. The sample profile shows approximately 2,300,000 clones; roughly 90% of them were found once. 0.37% of the sample comes from the top ten. Sequencing used naive CD4+ T cells from PBMCs. This specimen's cell subset or site label, per the study, means: CD45RA+ positively selected. The receptor source for this set is a man aged 18 to 30 in good health. Some clones in this sample may be carry-over from other donors' samples.

This chain joins TRBV28 and TRBJ2-2, with D perhaps given as TRBD1 or TRBD2 (5 bases each). V shed 2 bases and J shed 6 bases, with 13 bases lying between them. CDR1 is MDHEN, CDR2 SYDVKM, per germline. The CDR3 sequence is 15 residues long. The CDR3 protein is CASSLGLGTAGELFF. The CDR3, as DNA: TGTGCCAGCAGTTTAGGGCTAGGGACGGCCGGGGAGCTGTTTTTT.

This clone was recorded once. Other DNA sequences from this sample encode an identical CDR3 as well. The chain combines TRBV6-1 with TRBJ2-5, with D perhaps TRBD1 (8 bases). Trimming took 6 bases from V and 5 from J, leaving 13 bases between them. The germline gives CDR1 MNHNS, CDR2 SASEGT. This CDR3 contains 13 residues. The CDR3 loop reads CASRLQGGETQYF. The CDR3 DNA sequence: TGTGCCAGCAGGTTACAGGGGGGGGAGACCCAGTACTTC.

V usage is TRBV4-2 and J usage is TRBJ2-2; perhaps TRBD2 as D (5 bases). The CDR3 totals 17 residues. Germline CDR1 and CDR2: LGHNA and YNFKEQ. The V end lost 1 base, the J end lost 0 bases, and 12 bases lay between the germline ends. CDR3 in DNA: TGTGCCAGCAGCCAAGGAGGGCGCGCGTCGAACACCGGGGAGCTGTTTTTT. Translation gives CASSQGGRASNTGELFF.

For this clone: A junction boundary mismatches the germline segment, possibly from a read error. This chain connects TRBV7-2 to TRBJ2-7; 10 bases align to TRBD2. Per the germline V gene, CDR1 is SGHTA and CDR2 is FQGNSA. This CDR3 spans 14 amino acids. The CDR3 nucleotides are TGTGCCAGCAGCTCCCGATCGGGTAGCGGGAGGCCGGACTTC. Amino acid sequence: CASSSRSGSGRPDF.

The V call is TRBV5-1, the J call TRBJ2-2, with 7 bases that match TRBD1. Germline lookup yields CDR1 SGHRS and CDR2 YFSETQ. The CDR3 is 13 amino acids. V lost 7 bases and J lost 4; bases outside the gene matches: 4. In DNA form, the CDR3 reads TGCGCCAGCCGGGGACAGCTCACCGGGGAGCTGTTTTTT. This gives the protein CASRGQLTGELFF. Full variable domain (rest looked up from reference TRBV5-1 and TRBJ2-2): KAGVTQTPRYLIKTRGQQVTLSCSPISGHRSVSWYQQTPGQGLQFLFEYFSETQRNKGNFPGRFSGRQFSNSRSEMNVSTLELGDSALYLCASRGQLTGELFFGEGSRLTVL.

The table lists this clone with a few counts. This specimen includes other DNA sequences encoding the same CDR3. V gene TRBV18 combines with J gene TRBJ2-5, with D tentatively TRBD1 or TRBD2 (6 bases each). This CDR3 contains 13 residues. Germline assignment: CDR1 KGHSH and CDR2 LQKENI. Between the trimmed V and J ends, which lost 1 base and 4 bases, there was a span of 7 bases. The CDR3 sequence: CASSPQGGETQYF. Written as DNA, the CDR3 is TGTGCCAGCTCACCACAGGGGGGAGAGACCCAGTACTTC.

The chain employs TRBV19 and TRBJ2-2; D is undetermined. V lost 7 bases and J 6 bases, leaving 21 bases between the germline ends. Germline V CDR1 and CDR2: LNHDA, SQIVND (reference sequence). The CDR3 consists of 16 residues. CDR3: CASTFERGSKAGELFF. As DNA, the CDR3 is TGTGCCAGTACCTTTGAACGAGGAAGTAAGGCCGGGGAGCTGTTTTTT.

V is TRBV4-2 and J is TRBJ2-4; D is unclear. With 4 bases removed from V and 8 bases from J, the gap between germline ends came to 9 bases. The CDR3 consists of 12 residues. Looked up from germline, CDR1 is LGHNA and CDR2 is YNFKEQ. CDR3 sequence: CASSLNRDIQYF. CDR3 DNA sequence: TGTGCCAGCAGCCTTAACCGGGACATTCAGTACTTC.

The J gene is TRBJ2-7, the V gene TRBV7-8; no clear D gene. Deletions cut 3 bases from V and 6 bases from J, with 12 bases between. Germline V gene lookup returns CDR1 SGHVS and CDR2 FQNEAQ. The CDR3 is made up of 13 amino acids. The CDR3 region has the DNA TGTGCCAGCAGCTTGTCTACCCTTAGCGAGCAGTACTTC. Translation: CASSLSTLSEQYF.